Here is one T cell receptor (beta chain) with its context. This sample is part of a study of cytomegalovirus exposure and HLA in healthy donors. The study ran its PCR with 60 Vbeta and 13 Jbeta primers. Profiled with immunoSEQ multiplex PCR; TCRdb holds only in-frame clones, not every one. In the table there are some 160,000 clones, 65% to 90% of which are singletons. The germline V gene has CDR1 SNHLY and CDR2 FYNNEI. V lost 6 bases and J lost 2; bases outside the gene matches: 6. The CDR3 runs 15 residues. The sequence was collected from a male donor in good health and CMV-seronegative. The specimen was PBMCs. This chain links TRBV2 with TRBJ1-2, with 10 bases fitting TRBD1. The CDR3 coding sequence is TGTGCCAGCAGGGACGGACAGGGGGTGAACTATGGCTACACCTTC. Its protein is CASRDGQGVNYGYTF.